Presented here are 30 T cell receptor beta chains from one specimen sequenced in a study of blood T cell repertoires in COVID-19. Sequencing was performed with immunoSEQ multiplex PCR; in TCRdb, only in-frame clones are kept and a portion is missing. The sample comprises around 700,000 clones, about nine tenths of which are singletons, and about 0.26% rests with the top ten. Sequencing was carried out using peripheral blood. These receptors all come from a woman between 18 and 29 years old with acute or convalescent COVID-19.

The V call is TRBV7-2, the J call TRBJ1-3; D possibly corresponds to TRBD1 (5 bases). Germline CDR1 SGHTA, CDR2 FQGNSA. The length of the CDR3 is 17 residues. V was pared by 3 bases and J by 4 bases, with 19 bases between. CDR3 DNA: TGTGCCAGCAGCTTCACTGGGGCAGTTTGTGGAGGAAACACCATATATTTT. Protein product: CASSFTGAVCGGNTIYF. The full variable domain, in which reference TRBV7-2 and TRBJ1-3 provide the parts outside the CDR3, is GAGVSQSPSNKVTEKGKDVELRCDPISGHTALYWYRQSLGQGLEFLIYFQGNSAPDKSGLPSDRFSAERTGGSVSTLTIQRTQQEDSAVYLCASSFTGAVCGGNTIYFGEGSWLTVV.

The chain employs TRBV4-3 and TRBJ1-4; D uncertain. The CDR3 has 16 residues. Looked up from germline, CDR1 is LGHNA and CDR2 is YSLEER. Trimming removed 4 bases from V and 0 bases from J, with 12 bases in between. Here the CDR3 DNA reads TGCGCCAGCAGCCCACGGTGGAGGGCAACTAATGAAAAACTGTTTTTT. Its translation is CASSPRWRATNEKLFF.

In regard to this clone: The sample has other DNA sequences that encode this CDR3 too. The V call is TRBV30, the J call TRBJ1-2; maybe TRBD1 (6 bases). There are 13 residues in the CDR3. Germline CDR1 is GTSNPN and CDR2 is SVGIG (reference sequence). Trimming cost V 0 bases and J 5 bases, with 10 bases left between them. Here the CDR3 DNA reads TGTGCCTGGAGTGTACGGCAGGGGTATGGCTACACCTTC. Encoded protein: CAWSVRQGYGYTF.

The rearrangement uses TRBV30 and TRBJ2-5, with D possibly matching TRBD1 (5 bases). This CDR3 comprises 12 residues. Germline assignment: CDR1 GTSNPN and CDR2 SVGIG (reference sequence). Trimming shortened V by 2 bases and J by 5 bases, and 9 bases separated the two germline ends. The CDR3 coding sequence is TGTGCCTGGAGTAAGGGGTGGGAGACCCAGTACTTC. It translates to CAWSKGWETQYF.

As to this clone: Different DNA sequences within this sample yield the same CDR3. The V call is TRBV7-9, the J call TRBJ1-1; D ambiguous. The CDR3 runs to 12 residues. The V and J ends lost 5 bases and 4 bases respectively, with 8 bases between them. Germline V CDR1 and CDR2: SEHNR, FQNEAQ (reference sequence). The CDR3 nucleotides read TGTGCCAGCAGCCCCGGAGGCACTGAAGCTTTCTTT. It is translated as CASSPGGTEAFF.

The CDR3 sequence: CASSLERVSGNTIYF. The DNA for the CDR3 is TGCGCCAGCAGCTTGGAAAGAGTCTCTGGAAACACCATATATTTT. The V call is TRBV5-1, the J call TRBJ1-3; D remains unclear. The germline V gene encodes CDR1 SGHRS and CDR2 YFSETQ. The CDR3 length is 15 residues. V gave up 0 bases and J gave up 0 bases, with 7 bases separating them.

The chain employs TRBV7-2 and TRBJ1-5; D uncertain. The length of the CDR3 is 12 residues. Between the trimmed V and J ends, which lost 5 bases and 3 bases, there was a span of 5 bases. Germline V gene sequence: CDR1 SGHTA, CDR2 FQGNSA. CDR3 region: CASSPYNQPQHF. Here the CDR3 DNA reads TGTGCCAGCAGCCCTTACAATCAGCCCCAGCATTTT.

The chain carries TRBV7-9 and TRBJ1-1; 7 bases fit TRBD1. Trimming at V came to 3 bases and at J to 4 bases, leaving 5 bases not matched to a gene. Per germline, CDR1 SEHNR and CDR2 FQNEAQ (reference sequence). The CDR3 has 14 amino acids. This CDR3 reads CASSLVEGATEAFF. The DNA for the CDR3 is TGTGCCAGCAGCTTGGTAGAGGGGGCCACTGAAGCTTTCTTT.

This chain joins TRBV7-2 and TRBJ2-6, with 11 bases lining up with TRBD2. V lost 5 bases, J lost 2 bases, and 8 bases stayed unmatched. The CDR3 spans 18 residues. Germline V gene lookup returns CDR1 SGHTA and CDR2 FQGNSA. The CDR3 DNA is TGTGCCAGCAGCCCGAGACTAGCGGGGACCCCTGGGGCCAACGTCCTGACTTTC. Translating gives CASSPRLAGTPGANVLTF.

The chain has TRBV6-5 and TRBJ2-7, with D perhaps TRBD2 (5 bases). Germline V gene lookup returns CDR1 MNHEY and CDR2 SVGAGI. Trimming cost V 0 bases and J 2 bases, with 11 bases left between them. This CDR3 is built from 15 residues. CDR3 residues: CASSYSLSGTYEQYF. As DNA, the CDR3 is TGTGCCAGCAGTTACTCATTGTCGGGGACCTACGAGCAGTACTTC.

In this sample, this clone turned up once. The chain combines TRBV2 with TRBJ1-5; D is undetermined. Trimming left V 4 bases short and J 7 bases short, with 11 bases between. Germline values: CDR1 SNHLY, CDR2 FYNNEI. The CDR3 length is 13 residues. This CDR3 reads CASSGQRFQPQHF. CDR3 coding DNA: TGTGCCAGCAGTGGTCAGCGTTTCCAGCCCCAGCATTTT.

V is TRBV27 and J is TRBJ2-5, with 11 bases lining up with TRBD2. The CDR3 has 17 residues. The J segment lost 5 bases and the V segment lost 2 bases, leaving 10 bases of the junction unmatched. The germline V gene encodes CDR1 MNHEY and CDR2 SMNVEV (reference sequence). The chain's CDR3 is CASSLSLASGGRETQYF. Written as DNA, the CDR3 is TGTGCCAGCAGTTTAAGCCTGGCTAGCGGGGGGAGGGAGACCCAGTACTTC.

The chain links TRBV27 to TRBJ2-7; TRBD2 matches 7 bases. The CDR3 length is 12 residues. Germline loops: CDR1 MNHEY, CDR2 SMNVEV (reference sequence). After removal of 3 bases from V and 6 bases from J, the junction contained 2 bases not matched to a gene. In DNA form, the CDR3 reads TGTGCCAGCAGTTTTTGGGGGGGCGAGCAGTACTTC. This encodes CASSFWGGEQYF.

The V call is TRBV30, the J call TRBJ1-2; tentative D call: TRBD1 (5 bases). Germline-derived CDR1 and CDR2 are GTSNPN and SVGIG (reference sequence). This CDR3 is built from 14 residues. Trimming took off 4 bases at V and 0 bases at J, with 12 bases between the two ends. CDR3 loop: CAWNLGAANYGYTF. The CDR3 DNA follows: TGTGCCTGGAACCTTGGGGCAGCTAACTATGGCTACACCTTC.

The sample holds a few counts of this clone. V gene TRBV11-2 combines with J gene TRBJ2-7, with D tentatively TRBD2 (5 bases). Germline-derived CDR1 and CDR2 are SGHAT and FQNNGV. The V end was cut by 6 bases, the J end by 2 bases, with 11 bases between. CDR3 length: 13 residues. The DNA of the CDR3 is TGTGCCAGCAGGGAGGACCCTCCCTACGAGCAGTACTTC. Residues: CASREDPPYEQYF. Together with reference TRBV11-2 and TRBJ2-7, the CDR3 gives the full variable domain: EAGVAQSPRYKIIEKRQSVAFWCNPISGHATLYWYQQILGQGPKLLIQFQNNGVVDDSQLPKDRFSAERLKGVDSTLKIQPAKLEDSAVYLCASREDPPYEQYFGPGTRLTVT.

The V call is TRBV2, the J call TRBJ1-2; 7 positions match TRBD1. V dropped 5 bases and J dropped 8; count of bases not matched to a gene: 8. Germline V gene data show CDR1 as SNHLY and CDR2 as FYNNEI. There are 13 residues in the CDR3. The CDR3, as DNA: TGTGCCAGCAGTACCGACAGGGTATCAGGCTACACCTTC. It encodes CASSTDRVSGYTF.

The gene calls are TRBV25-1 and TRBJ1-1, with 10 positions matching TRBD1. The trim removed 1 base at V and 1 base at J, leaving 3 bases unmatched. Germline CDR1 MGHDK, CDR2 SYGVNS. The CDR3 covers 16 residues. CDR3: CASSELGTGANTEAFF. The CDR3 region has the DNA TGTGCCAGCAGTGAATTAGGGACAGGGGCGAACACTGAAGCTTTCTTT.

This clone was seen once. The J gene is TRBJ1-1, the V gene TRBV19, with D uncertain. This CDR3 has 12 residues. The germline CDR1 and CDR2 sequences are LNHDA and SQIVND (reference sequence). V was cut by 9 bases and J by 0 bases, with 8 bases left in between. The CDR3 DNA sequence: TGTGCCAGCCGAGCCCTGAACACTGAAGCTTTCTTT. The encoded protein is CASRALNTEAFF.

The gene calls are TRBV13 and TRBJ1-1, with D unresolved. Per the germline V gene, CDR1 is PRHDT and CDR2 is FYEKMQ (reference sequence). The ends were cut back, 4 bases at V and 5 bases at J, with 14 bases in the middle. The CDR3 loop spans 14 amino acids. The CDR3 spells CASSSPRLTTEAFF. The CDR3 DNA reads as TGTGCCAGCAGCTCGCCTCGCCTAACGACTGAAGCTTTCTTT. Full variable domain (missing parts from reference TRBV13 and TRBJ1-1): AAGVIQSPRHLIKEKRETATLKCYPIPRHDTVYWYQQGPGQDPQFLISFYEKMQSDKGSIPDRFSAQQFSDYHSELNMSSLELGDSALYFCASSSPRLTTEAFFGQGTRLTVV.

This chain connects TRBV12-3 or TRBV12-4 to TRBJ2-7; D is possibly TRBD1 (6 bases). The CDR3 totals 13 residues. Trimming took 7 bases from V and 1 from J, leaving 11 bases between them. The chain's CDR3 is CASTQTGSYEQYF. CDR3 nucleotide sequence: TGTGCCAGCACTCAGACAGGTTCCTACGAGCAGTACTTC.

The V and J genes are TRBV19 and TRBJ1-1, with 7 bases fitting TRBD1. The length of the CDR3 is 15 residues. V shed 3 bases and J 5 bases; nucleotides not matched to a gene: 9. CDR1 and CDR2 (germline): LNHDA, SQIVND (reference sequence). The CDR3 nucleotides are TGTGCCAGTAGTATGGCCTCAGGGGGGAAAACTGAAGCTTTCTTT. It specifies CASSMASGGKTEAFF.

The chain carries TRBV6-5 and TRBJ1-1; 9 nucleotides line up with TRBD1. CDR3 length: 12 residues. Unmatched junction bases numbered 3, after V lost 2 bases and J lost 11 bases. Germline V lookup: CDR1 MNHEY, CDR2 SVGAGI. CDR3 sequence (DNA): TGTGCCAGCAGTTACGGGACAGGGATGGCTTTCTTT. Translated, it gives CASSYGTGMAFF.

The CDR3 DNA follows: TGTGCCAGCAGTGAGAGTCTTTTTGGCGAGGACTATGGCTACACCTTC. It yields the protein CASSESLFGEDYGYTF. This chain uses TRBV6-1 with TRBJ1-2; D not resolved. This CDR3 comprises 16 residues. The V end lost 3 bases, the J end lost 3 bases, and 17 bases lay between the germline ends. CDR1 MNHNS and CDR2 SASEGT come from the germline V gene.

The chain recombines TRBV6-6 with TRBJ1-5; TRBD1 might be the D (6 bases). CDR1 is MNHNY and CDR2 is SVGAGI in the germline V gene (reference sequence). There are 16 residues in the CDR3. Trimming shortened V by 9 bases and J by 7 bases, and 25 bases separated the two germline ends. CDR3 amino acids: CASQLQIQGFGQPQHF. CDR3 DNA: TGTGCCAGTCAACTACAAATACAGGGTTTTGGACAGCCCCAGCATTTT.

The chain joins TRBV18 to TRBJ1-6; TRBD1 agrees at 9 bases. The V segment lost 3 bases and the J segment 10 bases; nucleotides outside the gene matches: 10. This CDR3 is 16 amino acids long. CDR1 and CDR2 from the germline V gene are KGHSH and LQKENI. The CDR3 DNA reads as TGTGCCAGCTCACCCTACCCTGGACAGGGGAACTCACCCCTCCACTTT. This codes for CASSPYPGQGNSPLHF.

V usage is TRBV6-4 and J usage is TRBJ2-3, with a tentative D call TRBD2 (5 bases). This CDR3 has 14 residues. V was shortened by 5 bases and J by 2 bases, with 11 bases between the two germline ends. The germline CDR1 and CDR2 sequences are MRHNA and SNTAGT. CDR3 coding DNA: TGTGCCAGCAGTAAACGGGGTTCCACAGATACGCAGTATTTT. Its protein is CASSKRGSTDTQYF.

This clone showed up just a few times. The same CDR3 also results from other DNA sequences found in this sample. The chain is built from TRBV12-3 or TRBV12-4 and TRBJ1-2; no clear D. The CDR3 sequence is 13 residues long. V was trimmed by 3 bases and J by 0 bases, leaving 5 bases between them. The chain's CDR3 is CASSLGPNYGYTF. As DNA, the CDR3 is TGTGCCAGCAGTTTGGGCCCTAACTATGGCTACACCTTC.

In its sample, this clone was seen once. The chain joins TRBV6-1 to TRBJ1-1; 8 bases match TRBD1. V was clipped by 0 bases and J by 0 bases; unmatched bases: 3. The CDR3 is made up of 16 amino acids. In germline, CDR1 is MNHNS, CDR2 SASEGT. CDR3 sequence reads: CASSEAAGGMNTEAFF. In DNA, the CDR3 is TGTGCCAGCAGTGAAGCCGCAGGGGGCATGAACACTGAAGCTTTCTTT.

V and J are TRBV9 and TRBJ1-1; D is possibly TRBD1 (6 bases). Germline V gene sequence: CDR1 SGDLS, CDR2 YYNGEE. The CDR3 totals 15 residues. V shed 4 bases and J shed 4 bases, with 17 bases lying between them. In DNA, the CDR3 is TGTGCCAGCAGCTTCAGTCAGGGGCCGGGCACTGAAGCTTTCTTT. The encoded protein is CASSFSQGPGTEAFF. Supplemented by reference TRBV9 and TRBJ1-1, the full variable domain reads DSGVTQTPKHLITATGQRVTLRCSPRSGDLSVYWYQQSLDQGLQFLIQYYNGEERAKGNILERFSAQQFPDLHSELNLSSLELGDSALYFCASSFSQGPGTEAFFGQGTRLTVV.

The CDR3 loop is CASSARGGPGRSEQFF. In nucleotides, the CDR3 is TGTGCCAGTAGTGCCCGCGGGGGGCCGGGGAGAAGTGAGCAGTTCTTC. The V gene is TRBV19, the J gene TRBJ2-1; 8 positions agree with TRBD2. CDR1 and CDR2 (germline): LNHDA, SQIVND (reference sequence). This CDR3 has 16 amino acids. V dropped 5 bases and J dropped 9; count of bases not matched to a gene: 15.